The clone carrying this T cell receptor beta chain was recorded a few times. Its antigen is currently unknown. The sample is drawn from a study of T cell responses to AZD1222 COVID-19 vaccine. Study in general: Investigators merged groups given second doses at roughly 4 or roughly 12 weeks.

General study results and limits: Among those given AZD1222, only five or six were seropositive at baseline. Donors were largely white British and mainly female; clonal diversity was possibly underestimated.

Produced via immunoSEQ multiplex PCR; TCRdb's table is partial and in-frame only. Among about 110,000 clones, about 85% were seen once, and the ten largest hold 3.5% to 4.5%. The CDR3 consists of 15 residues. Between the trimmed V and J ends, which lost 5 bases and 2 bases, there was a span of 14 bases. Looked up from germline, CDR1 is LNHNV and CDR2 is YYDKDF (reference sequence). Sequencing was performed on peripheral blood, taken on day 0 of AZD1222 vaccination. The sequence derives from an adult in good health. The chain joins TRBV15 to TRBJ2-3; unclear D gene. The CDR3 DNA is TGTGCCACCAGCCAGAGACCGCACTTCACAGATACGCAGTATTTT. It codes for CATSQRPHFTDTQYF.